The 32 T cell receptor beta chains reported below all come from one sample, sequenced in a study of blood T cells in healthy people across ages. Then a second PCR, running about 6 to 12 cycles, was carried out with a sample-barcoded 5' primer and a J-beta primer mix. TCRdb reanalysed the 5' RACE reads using MiXCR and keeps one entry per CDR3 protein. The table lists 650,000 to 1,000,000 distinct CDR3 sequences, more than 35% of them singletons. The sequenced material came from blood. The receptors originated from an elderly man in good health.

This clonotype was detected many times. The chain couples TRBV29-1 to TRBJ2-1, with 8 bases aligning to TRBD1. The CDR3 is 14 residues long. Germline CDR1 is SQVTM and CDR2 is ANQGSEA. The V segment lost 7 bases and the J segment 7 bases; nucleotides outside the gene matches: 12. CDR3 sequence reads: CSAAGQGARNEQFF. DNA of the CDR3: TGCAGCGCCGCCGGTCAGGGGGCGCGTAATGAGCAGTTCTTC.

In the case of this clonotype: A much larger clone differs from this one at a single base, so this may be a read error. The V gene is TRBV6-2 or TRBV6-3, the J gene TRBJ2-1; D is perhaps TRBD1 (5 bases). V lost 5 bases, J lost 3 bases, and 11 bases lay in between. The CDR3 length is 14 residues. CDR1 is MNHEY and CDR2 is SVGEGT in the germline V gene. For the CDR3, the DNA is TGTGCCAGCAGTAGTGGACATTACTACAATGAGCAGTTCTTC. Translating it yields CASSSGHYYNEQFF.

This clonotype was counted at least ten times. The chain carries TRBV9 and TRBJ2-7, with 7 bases aligning to TRBD1. The junction had 8 bases not matched to a gene; V was cut back by 0 bases and J by 2 bases. This CDR3 has 16 residues. CDR1 is SGDLS, CDR2 YYNGEE, per germline. Here the CDR3 DNA reads TGTGCCAGCAGCGTAGAGGGGGCAGGGCCCACCTACGAGCAGTACTTC. Translation: CASSVEGAGPTYEQYF. Using reference TRBV9 and TRBJ2-7 for the parts outside the CDR3, the full variable domain is DSGVTQTPKHLITATGQRVTLRCSPRSGDLSVYWYQQSLDQGLQFLIQYYNGEERAKGNILERFSAQQFPDLHSELNLSSLELGDSALYFCASSVEGAGPTYEQYFGPGTRLTVT.

The rearrangement links TRBV12-1 to TRBJ2-5. TRBV12-1 is termed a pseudogene. The CDR3 runs to 10 residues. In DNA form, the CDR3 reads TGTGCCAGCAGCTTTCCTTCCCAGTACTTC. Translated, it gives CASSFPSQYF.

About this clonotype itself: A single base separates this from a much larger clone, so it may be a read error. The chain links TRBV6-5 to TRBJ1-2; 9 nucleotides agree with TRBD1. V gave up 4 bases and J gave up 8 bases; unmatched junction bases: 11. Germline V CDR1 and CDR2: MNHEY, SVGAGI. The CDR3 has 15 amino acids. The chain's CDR3 is CASSSAITGGAGYTF. DNA of the CDR3: TGTGCCAGCAGTTCCGCGATTACAGGGGGCGCAGGCTACACCTTC.

This clonotype was observed a few times. The rearrangement links TRBV2 to TRBJ2-1; perhaps TRBD1 as D (7 bases). The V and J ends lost 1 base and 4 bases respectively, with 11 bases between them. The CDR3 is made up of 15 amino acids. CDR1 SNHLY and CDR2 FYNNEI come from the germline V gene. The CDR3 loop is CASSEEGAGYNEQFF. The CDR3 DNA is TGTGCCAGCAGTGAAGAGGGGGCGGGATACAATGAGCAGTTCTTC.

V is TRBV25-1 and J is TRBJ1-1; the D is unclear. V was shortened by 3 bases and J by 5 bases, with 7 bases between the two germline ends. The CDR3 runs 12 residues. CDR1 and CDR2 from the germline V gene are MGHDK and SYGVNS. The CDR3 bases are TGTGCCAGCAGTGACTTGGGAACTGAAGCTTTCTTT. It specifies CASSDLGTEAFF. Looking up the rest from reference TRBV25-1 and TRBJ1-1 gives the full variable domain: EADIYQTPRYLVIGTGKKITLECSQTMGHDKMYWYQQDPGMELHLIHYSYGVNSTEKGDLSSESTVSRIRTEHFPLTLESARPSHTSQYLCASSDLGTEAFFGQGTRLTVV.

The chain combines TRBV10-3 with TRBJ2-1; 10 nucleotides align to TRBD2. This CDR3 contains 16 residues. Trimming cost V 4 bases and J 4 bases; bases outside gene matches: 7. Germline CDR1 and CDR2: ENHRY and SYGVKD. Written as DNA, the CDR3 is TGTGCCATCAGTGGACACGGGACTAGCGCTTACAATGAGCAGTTCTTC. Its protein product is CAISGHGTSAYNEQFF.

The V and J genes are TRBV29-1 and TRBJ2-7, with D tentatively TRBD2 (6 bases). This CDR3 is 15 amino acids long. Germline V CDR1 and CDR2: SQVTM, ANQGSEA. The germline V and J ends were trimmed by 4 bases and 0 bases, with 16 bases remaining between them. CDR3 loop: CSVGGLAQSSYEQYF. CDR3 coding DNA: TGCAGCGTTGGTGGGCTAGCGCAAAGCTCCTACGAGCAGTACTTC.

This chain joins TRBV11-2 and TRBJ2-1, with 13 bases fitting TRBD2. J was trimmed by 4 bases and V by 5 bases; bases with no gene match: 2. The CDR3 totals 15 residues. Per the germline V gene, CDR1 is SGHAT and CDR2 is FQNNGV. In DNA form, the CDR3 reads TGTGCCAGCAGCACTAGCGGGAGGGCGTACAATGAGCAGTTCTTC. Its translation: CASSTSGRAYNEQFF.

This chain uses TRBV28 with TRBJ2-3, with 7 bases matching TRBD2. V dropped 2 bases and J dropped 2; count of bases not matched to a gene: 4. The CDR3 loop spans 15 amino acids. Germline CDR1 is MDHEN and CDR2 is SYDVKM. CDR3 in amino acids: CASSLVAGHTDTQYF. The DNA for the CDR3 is TGTGCCAGCAGTTTAGTAGCGGGCCACACAGATACGCAGTATTTT. The complete variable domain, with remaining parts taken from reference TRBV28 and TRBJ2-3, reads DVKVTQSSRYLVKRTGEKVFLECVQDMDHENMFWYRQDPGLGLRLIYFSYDVKMKEKGDIPEGYSVSREKKERFSLILESASTNQTSMYLCASSLVAGHTDTQYFGPGTRLTVL.

About this clonotype: At one boundary the junction diverges from the germline segment, which might be a read error. The V and J genes are TRBV9 and TRBJ1-5; the D gene is possibly TRBD1 (5 bases). Germline CDR1 is SGDLS and CDR2 is YYNGEE. This CDR3 is 15 amino acids long. Written as DNA, the CDR3 is TGTGCCAACAGCTCGGGGGGGGGTTACAATCAGCCCCAGCATTTT. This gives the protein CANSSGGGYNQPQHF. The variable domain in full, completed from reference TRBV9 and TRBJ1-5, reads DSGVTQTPKHLITATGQRVTLRCSPRSGDLSVYWYQQSLDQGLQFLIQYYNGEERAKGNILERFSAQQFPDLHSELNLSSLELGDSALYFCANSSGGGYNQPQHFGDGTRLSIL.

The rearrangement joins TRBV2 to TRBJ2-1, with D perhaps TRBD1 (6 bases). Trimming removed 9 bases from V and 7 bases from J, with 19 bases in between. From germline, CDR1 is SNHLY and CDR2 FYNNEI. The CDR3 extends over 14 amino acids. The CDR3 sequence is CARRSRAQGNEQFF. CDR3 coding DNA: TGTGCCAGACGTAGCAGGGCCCAGGGGAATGAGCAGTTCTTC.

The chain employs TRBV10-3 and TRBJ2-1; no firm D call. Trimming pared 3 bases from V and 4 bases from J, leaving 7 bases between. CDR1 is ENHRY, CDR2 SYGVKD, per germline. The CDR3 loop spans 13 amino acids. CDR3 nucleotides: TGTGCCATCAGTGAATCCCCGTACAATGAGCAGTTCTTC. It translates to CAISESPYNEQFF.

V is TRBV29-1 and J is TRBJ1-2; unclear D gene. CDR3 length equals 12 residues. CDR1 is SQVTM and CDR2 is ANQGSEA in the germline V gene. V lost 7 bases and J 6 bases, leaving 15 bases between the germline ends. CDR3 nucleotides: TGCAGCGAGGGAACGGGCACTAATGGCTACACCTTC. Protein: CSEGTGTNGYTF.

The V and J genes are TRBV12-3 or TRBV12-4 and TRBJ2-6; 12 bases match TRBD2. The V gene end was trimmed by 6 bases and the J gene end by 0 bases; junction bases not matched to a gene: 9. The CDR3 sequence is 19 residues long. In DNA, the CDR3 is TGTGCCAGCAGACCGCGGGGACTAGCGGGCCTCTCTGGGGCCAACGTCCTGACTTTC. Translation gives CASRPRGLAGLSGANVLTF.

The J gene is TRBJ2-5, the V gene TRBV28; 10 bases agree with TRBD2. Germline V gene data show CDR1 as MDHEN and CDR2 as SYDVKM. J lost 11 bases, V lost 10 bases, and 19 bases had no gene match. The CDR3 length is 15 residues. CDR3 bases: TGTGCCATTAAGGCACTAGCGGGACCCTACAATGAGCAGTACTTC. Amino acid sequence: CAIKALAGPYNEQYF.

V gene TRBV20-1 combines with J gene TRBJ2-3; 10 bases are shared with TRBD1. CDR3 length: 14 residues. V lost 4 bases to trimming and J lost 4 bases; unmatched junction nucleotides: 5. Germline CDR1 and CDR2: DFQATT and SNEGSKA (reference sequence). The CDR3, as DNA: TGCAGTGCTACTCGGACAGGGGGGGCAGATACGCAGTATTTT. Amino acid sequence: CSATRTGGADTQYF.

This clonotype has only a few counts. The rearrangement links TRBV30 to TRBJ2-5; D may be TRBD2 (6 bases). The CDR3 is 16 amino acids. Trimming left V 1 base short and J 5 bases short, with 20 bases between. Per germline, CDR1 GTSNPN and CDR2 SVGIG (reference sequence). CDR3: CAWSGVADLLGETQYF. As DNA, the CDR3 is TGTGCCTGGAGTGGGGTAGCGGACCTACTGGGGGAGACCCAGTACTTC.

This sequence joins TRBV20-1 and TRBJ2-7, with D perhaps TRBD1 or TRBD2 (6 bases each). V dropped 0 bases and J dropped 4 bases, with 13 bases sitting between them. Germline V CDR1 and CDR2: DFQATT, SNEGSKA (reference sequence). CDR3 size: 14 residues. CDR3 protein: CSAREGGGGYEQYF. The CDR3 coding sequence is TGCAGTGCTAGAGAGGGTGGAGGGGGGTACGAGCAGTACTTC.

This rearrangement joins TRBV29-1 to TRBJ1-1; D perhaps matches TRBD1 (5 bases). Germline V gene lookup returns CDR1 SQVTM and CDR2 ANQGSEA. The CDR3 covers 14 residues. V shed 4 bases and J shed 3 bases, with 15 bases lying between them. CDR3 nucleotide sequence: TGCAGCGTTGCCCGCAGGGTCATGGACACTGAAGCTTTCTTT. Translation gives CSVARRVMDTEAFF.

In regard to this clonotype: A much larger clone differs by one base, so this may be a read error. The gene calls are TRBV5-1 and TRBJ2-5; the D gene is possibly TRBD2 (6 bases). Germline CDR1 is SGHRS and CDR2 is YFSETQ. V gave up 3 bases and J gave up 4 bases, with 19 bases separating them. There are 16 residues in the CDR3. DNA of the CDR3: TGCGCCAGCAGCTCCTCTCCCGGGAGAGCGGGAGAGACCCAGTACTTC. Translated: CASSSSPGRAGETQYF. Full variable domain (outside the CDR3, taken from reference TRBV5-1 and TRBJ2-5): KAGVTQTPRYLIKTRGQQVTLSCSPISGHRSVSWYQQTPGQGLQFLFEYFSETQRNKGNFPGRFSGRQFSNSRSEMNVSTLELGDSALYLCASSSSPGRAGETQYFGPGTRLLVL.

This rearrangement joins TRBV5-1 to TRBJ2-5; the D is unclear. Trimming removed 2 bases from V and 2 bases from J, with 10 bases in between. Germline V gene data show CDR1 as SGHRS and CDR2 as YFSETQ. The CDR3 sequence is 14 residues long. The CDR3 reads CASSLLSQQETQYF. Written as DNA, the CDR3 is TGCGCCAGCAGCTTACTTAGTCAGCAAGAGACCCAGTACTTC.

This clonotype turned up a few times. The rearrangement joins TRBV6-2 or TRBV6-3 to TRBJ2-5, with 14 bases aligning to TRBD2. The CDR3 runs 14 residues. J was trimmed by 4 bases and V by 10 bases; bases with no gene match: 5. Germline-derived CDR1 and CDR2 are MNHEY and SVGEGT. CDR3 protein: CATSGLAGGETQYF. The CDR3, as DNA: TGTGCCACCTCCGGACTAGCGGGAGGAGAGACCCAGTACTTC.

J is TRBJ2-3 and V is TRBV15; D might be TRBD1 or TRBD2, each matching 5 bases. The V gene lost 6 bases and the J gene lost 0 bases, with 16 bases spanning the gap. Germline loops: CDR1 LNHNV, CDR2 YYDKDF (reference sequence). The CDR3 loop spans 16 amino acids. CDR3 DNA sequence: TGTGCCACCAGGACCGGGACGGTAACTAGCACAGATACGCAGTATTTT. It specifies CATRTGTVTSTDTQYF.

This clonotype was counted a few times. The chain links TRBV20-1 to TRBJ2-7; D is unclear. Germline V gene data show CDR1 as DFQATT and CDR2 as SNEGSKA (reference sequence). This CDR3 region has 11 residues. V lost 5 bases and J 1 base, leaving 6 bases between the germline ends. This chain's CDR3 is CSAQRSYEQYF. The CDR3 nucleotides read TGCAGTGCTCAGAGGTCCTACGAGCAGTACTTC.

The V gene is TRBV30, the J gene TRBJ1-2; D possibly corresponds to TRBD1 (5 bases). Trimming removed 3 bases at V and 8 bases at J, with 10 bases between. From germline, CDR1 is GTSNPN and CDR2 SVGIG (reference sequence). The CDR3 covers 11 residues. The CDR3 is CAWSPREGYTF. The CDR3 DNA sequence: TGTGCCTGGAGCCCCAGGGAGGGCTACACCTTC. Full variable domain (missing parts from reference TRBV30 and TRBJ1-2): SQTIHQWPATLVQPVGSPLSLECTVEGTSNPNLYWYRQAAGRGLQLLFYSVGIGQISSEVPQNLSASRPQDRQFILSSKKLLLSDSGFYLCAWSPREGYTFGSGTRLTVV.

This clonotype occurred a few times. The rearrangement links TRBV7-2 to TRBJ2-5; D may be TRBD2 (6 bases). The J call could be wrong; TRBJ2-7 is a better fit for the DNA end. The CDR3 consists of 15 residues. CDR1 is SGHTA and CDR2 is FQGNSA in the germline V gene. The chain's CDR3 is CASSLEGTGDGEQYF. CDR3 sequence (DNA): TGTGCCAGCAGCTTAGAGGGGACGGGGGACGGCGAGCAGTACTTC.

The chain combines TRBV20-1 with TRBJ2-7, with 8 bases matching TRBD2. CDR3 length: 17 amino acids. Trimming cost V 3 bases and J 7 bases; bases outside gene matches: 20. Per germline, CDR1 DFQATT and CDR2 SNEGSKA (reference sequence). The CDR3 region is CSASSSGGRAVYNEQYF. The CDR3, as DNA: TGCAGTGCTAGTAGCTCGGGGGGGCGAGCGGTTTACAATGAGCAGTACTTC.

The J gene is TRBJ2-3, the V gene TRBV12-3 or TRBV12-4; D is ambiguous. Deletions cut 6 bases from V and 3 bases from J, with 19 bases between. This CDR3 is built from 16 residues. CDR3 nucleotide sequence: TGTGCCAGCAGCTTGTGGGCCCCCAGCAAGACAGATACGCAGTATTTT. It codes for CASSLWAPSKTDTQYF.

This clonotype has just a few counts. This chain links TRBV7-9 with TRBJ1-1; 8 bases fit TRBD1. CDR3 length equals 15 residues. V lost 3 bases and J lost 1; bases outside the gene matches: 4. Germline assignment: CDR1 SEHNR and CDR2 FQNEAQ (reference sequence). The CDR3 DNA reads as TGTGCCAGCAGCTTGACGACAGGGGAGAACACTGAAGCTTTCTTT. Encoded protein: CASSLTTGENTEAFF.

This clonotype was seen at least ten times. The CDR3 DNA follows: TGCGCCAGCAGCTTGGACGGCCCTTCGGCCAAAAACATTCAGTACTTC. It is translated as CASSLDGPSAKNIQYF. The chain recombines TRBV5-1 with TRBJ2-4; D is unclear. The CDR3 runs 16 residues. Between the trimmed V and J ends, which lost 0 bases and 1 base, there was a span of 11 bases. Germline loops: CDR1 SGHRS, CDR2 YFSETQ.